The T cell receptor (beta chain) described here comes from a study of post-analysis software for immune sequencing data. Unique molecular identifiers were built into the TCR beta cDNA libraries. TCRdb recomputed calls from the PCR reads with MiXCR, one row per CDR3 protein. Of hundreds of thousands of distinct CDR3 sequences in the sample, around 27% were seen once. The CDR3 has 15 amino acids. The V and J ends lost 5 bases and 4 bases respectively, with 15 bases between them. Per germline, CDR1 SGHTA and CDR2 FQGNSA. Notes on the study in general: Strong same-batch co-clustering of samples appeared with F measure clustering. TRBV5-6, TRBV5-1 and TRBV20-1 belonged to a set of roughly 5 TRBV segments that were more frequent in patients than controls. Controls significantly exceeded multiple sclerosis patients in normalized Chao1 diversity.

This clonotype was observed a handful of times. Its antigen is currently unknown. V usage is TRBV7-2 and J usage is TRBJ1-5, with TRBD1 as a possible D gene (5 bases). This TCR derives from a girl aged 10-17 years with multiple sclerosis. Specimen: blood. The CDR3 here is CASSRYGTVNQPQHF. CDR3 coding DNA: TGTGCCAGCAGCAGATACGGGACGGTAAATCAGCCCCAGCATTTT. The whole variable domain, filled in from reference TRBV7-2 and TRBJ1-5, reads GAGVSQSPSNKVTEKGKDVELRCDPISGHTALYWYRQSLGQGLEFLIYFQGNSAPDKSGLPSDRFSAERTGGSVSTLTIQRTQQEDSAVYLCASSRYGTVNQPQHFGDGTRLSIL.